What follows is one T cell receptor beta chain and its context. This CDR3 spans 14 amino acids. The V end was cut by 0 bases, the J end by 5 bases, with 11 bases between. Germline V gene lookup returns CDR1 SQVTM and CDR2 ANQGSEA. The data were obtained in a study of blood T cell repertoires in COVID-19. Across the study: Donors in the United States, Italy and Spain gave samples during acute or convalescent COVID-19.

Profiling relied on immunoSEQ multiplex PCR, and the TCRdb table lists in-frame clones only, not all of them. The repertoire holds under 500,000 clones, with 80% to 90% as singletons. The chain couples TRBV29-1 to TRBJ2-1, with a weak D call TRBD1 (5 bases). The material sequenced was PBMCs or T cells enriched from blood (not recorded which). The origin of this receptor is a young man who had recovered from COVID-19. The CDR3 DNA is TGCAGCGTTGAAGATCTAACAGGAAACAATGAGCAGTTCTTC. It translates to CSVEDLTGNNEQFF.